The 7 T cell receptor beta chains given below trace back to one sample, sequenced in a study of shared clonotypes between healthy human individuals. Naive CD8 cells lacked CD45RO and underwent positive selection for CCR7, leaving out terminally differentiated effector memory CD45RA+ cells. TCRdb keeps only in-frame clones here, not all; method: immunoSEQ multiplex PCR. The data hold about 820,000 clones, with 80% to 95% observed a single time. Material: naive CD8+ T cells sorted from blood. The receptors shown here come from a man aged 25 to 40 in good health.

Here the CDR3 DNA reads TGTGCCACCAGTGGTGACGGCAAAAACATTCAGTACTTC. This sequence encodes CATSGDGKNIQYF. The J gene is TRBJ2-4, the V gene TRBV15; D gene uncertain. CDR1 and CDR2 (germline): LNHNV, YYDKDF (reference sequence). V gave up 6 bases and J gave up 3 bases, with 9 bases separating them. The CDR3 spans 13 residues.

A single count supports this clone. The chain is built from TRBV19 and TRBJ2-1, with D possibly being TRBD2 (5 bases). The CDR3 totals 14 residues. Trimming pared 3 bases from V and 1 base from J, leaving 7 bases between. CDR1 LNHDA and CDR2 SQIVND come from the germline V gene (reference sequence). The CDR3, as DNA: TGTGCCAGTAGTATGGAGGTTTCCTACAATGAGCAGTTCTTC. This encodes CASSMEVSYNEQFF.

The CDR3 nucleotides are TGTGCCAGCAGCTTAATAGTAAATGAGCAGTTCTTC. Translating gives CASSLIVNEQFF. V and J are TRBV7-9 and TRBJ2-1; no definite D call. Germline V CDR1 and CDR2: SEHNR, FQNEAQ (reference sequence). CDR3 length: 12 amino acids. V gave up 2 bases and J gave up 7 bases, with 6 bases separating them.

The J gene is TRBJ2-6, the V gene TRBV11-2; D is possibly TRBD2 (5 bases). The CDR3 sequence is 18 residues long. The germline V and J ends were trimmed by 3 bases and 0 bases, with 15 bases remaining between them. Germline V lookup: CDR1 SGHAT, CDR2 FQNNGV. Here the CDR3 DNA reads TGTGCCAGCAGCTTTATTCGGGAAACTTTCTCTGGGGCCAACGTCCTGACTTTC. Amino acid sequence: CASSFIRETFSGANVLTF.

This rearrangement joins TRBV28 to TRBJ2-6; D unclear. The germline V gene has CDR1 MDHEN and CDR2 SYDVKM. V was shortened by 8 bases and J by 0 bases, with 20 bases between the two germline ends. The CDR3 has 18 residues. CDR3 residues: CASGSPTPHPSGANVLTF. DNA of the CDR3: TGTGCCAGCGGTTCTCCTACTCCGCACCCCTCTGGGGCCAACGTCCTGACTTTC.

The chain is built from TRBV19 and TRBJ1-5; D gene ambiguous. Trimming pared 1 base from V and 6 bases from J, leaving 7 bases between. The CDR3 spans 13 residues. Germline CDR1 is LNHDA and CDR2 is SQIVND (reference sequence). CDR3 in DNA: TGTGCCAGTAGTATAGGCCCCGTTCAGCCCCAGCATTTT. This codes for CASSIGPVQPQHF.

The chain's CDR3 is CASLTGTRTDTQYF. For the CDR3, the DNA is TGTGCCAGCTTGACCGGGACCCGCACAGATACGCAGTATTTT. The V gene is TRBV2, the J gene TRBJ2-3; D may be TRBD1 or TRBD2 (5 bases each). The CDR3 length is 14 residues. Trimming took 8 bases from V and 1 from J, leaving 13 bases between them. Germline CDR1 is SNHLY and CDR2 is FYNNEI.